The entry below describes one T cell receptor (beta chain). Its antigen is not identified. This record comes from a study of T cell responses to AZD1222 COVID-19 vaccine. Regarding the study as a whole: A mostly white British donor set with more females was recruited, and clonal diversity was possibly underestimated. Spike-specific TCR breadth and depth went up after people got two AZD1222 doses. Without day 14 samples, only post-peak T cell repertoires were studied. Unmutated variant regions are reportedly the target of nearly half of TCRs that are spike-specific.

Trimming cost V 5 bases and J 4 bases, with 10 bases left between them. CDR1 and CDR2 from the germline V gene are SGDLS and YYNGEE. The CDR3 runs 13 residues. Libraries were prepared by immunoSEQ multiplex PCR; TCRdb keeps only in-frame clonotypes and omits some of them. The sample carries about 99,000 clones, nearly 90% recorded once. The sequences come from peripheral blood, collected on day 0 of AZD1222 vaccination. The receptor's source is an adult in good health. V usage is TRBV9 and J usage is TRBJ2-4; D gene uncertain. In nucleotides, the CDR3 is TGTGCCAGCAGTCCTGACGGTAAAAACATTCAGTACTTC. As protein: CASSPDGKNIQYF. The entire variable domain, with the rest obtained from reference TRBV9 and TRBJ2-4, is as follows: DSGVTQTPKHLITATGQRVTLRCSPRSGDLSVYWYQQSLDQGLQFLIQYYNGEERAKGNILERFSAQQFPDLHSELNLSSLELGDSALYFCASSPDGKNIQYFGAGTRLSVL.